This entry is about one T cell receptor beta chain. Its cognate antigen has yet to be identified. Base qualities are missing; no much larger clone stands one base away. This sample stems from a study of Ad26.COV2.S vaccination and SARS-CoV-2 variants (dated by TCRdb to 2020 to 2023). About the study as a whole: Vaccine-arm donors came from COV1001, a multicentre, randomized, double-blind, placebo-controlled phase I-IIa trial of Ad26.COV2.S in healthy adults. The specificity and breadth of SARS-CoV-2-reactive T cell receptors after Ad26.COV2.S vaccination were assessed by TCRbeta repertoire sequencing. The TCR-sequenced set comprised approximately 30 samples: about 19 Ad26.COV2.S vaccine recipients, 5 placebo recipients and 8 SARS-CoV-2 convalescent individuals. Ad26.COV2.S was administered intramuscularly at 5 x 10^10 or 1 x 10^11 viral particles, either as a single shot or as two shots given 56 days apart. Investigators remained blinded to trial group allocation during experiments and outcome assessment. Trial participants were randomized into five groups of five: low-dose or high-dose Ad26.COV2.S given once or twice, or placebo on both occasions.

TCRbeta CDR3 regions were sequenced with the immunoSEQ Assay. After extraction, genomic DNA underwent amplification by bias-controlled multiplex PCR, followed by high-throughput sequencing. The study's own analysis went as follows. To quantify the absolute abundance of every unique TCRbeta CDR3 region, sequences were collapsed and filtered. T cell fraction was estimated by normalizing TCRbeta template counts to usable DNA, which was measured by amplifying reference genes present in all nucleated cells. Repertoire TCRs were annotated as SARS-CoV-2-specific by exact matching of V gene, CDR3 amino acid sequence and J gene to a known reactive TCR set. The reference SARS-CoV-2 TCR set was derived from MIRA and filtered for enrichment in COVID-19-positive ImmuneCODE repertoires, a step that removed public or cross-reactive TCRs. Using the MIRA antigens, annotated TCRs were further analysed by specific ORF or by position within an ORF. Depth was the summed frequency of annotated unique rearrangements, while breadth was defined as annotated unique rearrangements over total unique productive rearrangements. Group comparisons of TCR breadth used two-sided Wilcoxon rank-sum tests. The table comes from immuneACCESS by way of TCRdb, which keeps in-frame sequences with V and J called. Part of the clones is missing from these tables; in studies checked, under half for an unresolved V gene and the rest for unknown reasons. D and trimming were read from the DNA, whereas the V and J calls and clone size are those reported in that table. The sample table contains a few hundred thousand clones; only one count was recorded for about 87% of them. Jointly, the top ten make up more than 2.5% of the sample.

Here V drops 3 bases and J drops 8 bases, and the junction holds 15 bases not matched to any gene. Taken from the germline V gene, the CDR1 and CDR2 loops are SGHRS and YFSETQ. From its cysteine to its phenylalanine, the CDR3 spans 18 amino acids. Here the CDR3 DNA is all that survives: 54 bases in frame from base 1. Explained via the paper, the treatment or condition label denotes: some 19 received Ad26.COV2.S at low or high dose, single or two shots; roughly five received placebo; per-sample allocation not given. For vaccine and placebo recipients, repertoires were sequenced using samples collected on day 63 after the first injection. In Cohort 1b, about 27 adults aged 18-55 years were enrolled at a single site in Boston, USA, between 29 July and 7 August 2020. As a vaccine, Ad26.COV2.S was a replication-incompetent adenovirus type 26 vector that expressed a prefusion-stabilized SARS-CoV-2 spike protein derived from the original Wuhan strain.

Results the study describes overall, beyond this receptor: The authors noted that the TCR breadth and depth analyses may have underestimated total T cell responses. The study lacked the statistical power to compare responses across vaccine doses or regimens. Non-spike TCR breadth was comparable between vaccine and placebo recipients, consistent with the vaccine containing only spike. Spike-specific TCR breadth was higher in Ad26.COV2.S recipients than in placebo recipients (P = 0.0014). After vaccination, spike-specific CD8+ and CD4+ T cell responses were reported to show substantial breadth.

Source: peripheral blood, taken in a trial of Ad26.COV2.S vaccine versus placebo. The rearrangement joined TRBV5-1 to TRBJ1-6; 9 central nucleotides agree with TRBD1. The receptor's source is a person aged 18 to 59 who received the Ad26.COV2.S COVID-19 vaccine or a placebo. CDR3 reads: CASSYRPGQGIVYSPLHF. The DNA sequence follows: TGCGCCAGCAGCTACAGACCGGGACAGGGCATTGTGTATTCACCCCTCCACTTT.